This T cell receptor beta chain was recovered during a study of blood T cell repertoires in COVID-19. In the study overall: The samples span acute and convalescent COVID-19 from the United States, Italy and Spain.

This clone was observed once. As processed by the authors: Counts of nucleated cells, estimated from reference gene primer amplification, were obtained. Sequencing was performed with immunoSEQ multiplex PCR; in TCRdb, only in-frame clones are kept and a portion is missing. The DNA was the basis for D and trimming; V, J and clone size are from that table. Here the sample spans roughly 300,000 clones, around 87% being singletons. CDR1 is SGHTA and CDR2 is FQGNSA in the germline V gene. V lost 3 bases to trimming and J lost 1 base; unmatched junction nucleotides: 9. The CDR3 extends over 17 amino acids. Participant ages covered roughly 18 to 89 years across about 22 US areas. Recovery meant two consecutive negative NP/OP PCR tests, professional clearance, or resolved symptoms.

J is TRBJ1-1 and V is TRBV7-2; 9 bases are shared with TRBD1. Sequencing used PBMCs or T cells enriched from blood (not recorded which). The TCR originated in a woman aged 25 to 45 who had recovered from COVID-19. CDR3 nucleotides: TGTGCCAGCAGCTTCGGGTGGGGACAGGGCACGAACACTGAAGCTTTCTTT. As protein: CASSFGWGQGTNTEAFF.